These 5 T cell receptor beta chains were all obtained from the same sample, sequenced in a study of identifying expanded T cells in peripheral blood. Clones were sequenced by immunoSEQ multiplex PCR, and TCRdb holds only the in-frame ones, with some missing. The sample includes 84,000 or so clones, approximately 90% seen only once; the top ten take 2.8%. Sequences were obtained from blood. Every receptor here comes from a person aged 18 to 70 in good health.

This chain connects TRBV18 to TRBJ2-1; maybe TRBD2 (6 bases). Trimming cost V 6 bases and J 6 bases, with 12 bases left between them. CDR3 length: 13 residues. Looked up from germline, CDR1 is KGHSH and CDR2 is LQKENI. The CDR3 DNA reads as TGTGCCAGCTCCACGGGACTCGGCAATGAGCAGTTCTTC. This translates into CASSTGLGNEQFF.

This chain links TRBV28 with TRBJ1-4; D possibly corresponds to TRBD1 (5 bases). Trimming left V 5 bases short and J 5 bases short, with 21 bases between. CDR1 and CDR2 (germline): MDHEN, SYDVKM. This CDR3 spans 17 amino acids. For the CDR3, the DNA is TGTGCCAGCAGTCCACCGGGTCCTCTGGGGGGAAATGAAAAACTGTTTTTT. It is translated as CASSPPGPLGGNEKLFF. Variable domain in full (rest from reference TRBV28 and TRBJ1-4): DVKVTQSSRYLVKRTGEKVFLECVQDMDHENMFWYRQDPGLGLRLIYFSYDVKMKEKGDIPEGYSVSREKKERFSLILESASTNQTSMYLCASSPPGPLGGNEKLFFGSGTQLSVL.

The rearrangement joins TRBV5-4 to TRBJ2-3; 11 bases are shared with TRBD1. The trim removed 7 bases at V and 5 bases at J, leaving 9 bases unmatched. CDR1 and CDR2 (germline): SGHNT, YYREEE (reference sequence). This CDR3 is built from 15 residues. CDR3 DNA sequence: TGTGCCAGCGCGAAGGGGACAGGGGGGAGAGATACGCAGTATTTT. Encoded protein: CASAKGTGGRDTQYF. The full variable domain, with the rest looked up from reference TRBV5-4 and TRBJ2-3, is ETGVTQSPTHLIKTRGQQVTLRCSSQSGHNTVSWYQQALGQGPQFIFQYYREEENGRGNFPPRFSGLQFPNYSSELNVNALELDDSALYLCASAKGTGGRDTQYFGPGTRLTVL.

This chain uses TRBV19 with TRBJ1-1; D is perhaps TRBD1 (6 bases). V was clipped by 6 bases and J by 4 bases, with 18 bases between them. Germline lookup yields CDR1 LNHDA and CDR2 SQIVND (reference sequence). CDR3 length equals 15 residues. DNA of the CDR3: TGTGCCAGTAGCCAAACAGGGTTTGGGAGCACTGAAGCTTTCTTT. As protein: CASSQTGFGSTEAFF.

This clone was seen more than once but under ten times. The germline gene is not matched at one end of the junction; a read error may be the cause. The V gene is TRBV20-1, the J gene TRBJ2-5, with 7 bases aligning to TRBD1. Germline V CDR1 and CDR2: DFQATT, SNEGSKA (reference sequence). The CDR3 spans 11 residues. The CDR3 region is CGGQFQETQYF. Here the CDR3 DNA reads TGTGGGGGACAGTTCCAAGAGACCCAGTACTTC.